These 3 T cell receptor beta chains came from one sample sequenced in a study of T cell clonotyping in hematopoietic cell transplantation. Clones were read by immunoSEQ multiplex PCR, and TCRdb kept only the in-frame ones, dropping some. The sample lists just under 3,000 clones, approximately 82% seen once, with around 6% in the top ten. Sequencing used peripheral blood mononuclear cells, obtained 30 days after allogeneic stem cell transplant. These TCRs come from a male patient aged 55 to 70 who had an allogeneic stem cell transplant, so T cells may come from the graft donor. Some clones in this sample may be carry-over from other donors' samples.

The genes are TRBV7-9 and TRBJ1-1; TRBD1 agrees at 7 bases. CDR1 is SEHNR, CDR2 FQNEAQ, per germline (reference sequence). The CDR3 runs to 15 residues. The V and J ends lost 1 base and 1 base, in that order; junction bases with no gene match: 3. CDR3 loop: CASSLVRTGNTEAFF. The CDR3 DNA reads TGTGCCAGCAGCTTAGTGCGGACAGGGAACACTGAAGCTTTCTTT.

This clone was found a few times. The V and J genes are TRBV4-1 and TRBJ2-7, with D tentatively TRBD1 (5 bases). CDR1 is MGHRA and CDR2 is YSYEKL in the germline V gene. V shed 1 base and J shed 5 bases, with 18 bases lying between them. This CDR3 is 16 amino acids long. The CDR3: CASSQVVARAENEQYF. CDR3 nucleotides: TGCGCCAGCAGCCAAGTGGTGGCCAGGGCAGAAAACGAGCAGTACTTC.

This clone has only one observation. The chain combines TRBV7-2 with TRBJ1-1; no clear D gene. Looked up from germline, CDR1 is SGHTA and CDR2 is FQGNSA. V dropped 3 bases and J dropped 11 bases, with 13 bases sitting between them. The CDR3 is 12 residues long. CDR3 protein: CASSFQFGEAFF. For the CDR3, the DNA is TGTGCCAGCAGCTTCCAGTTTGGTGAGGCTTTCTTT.